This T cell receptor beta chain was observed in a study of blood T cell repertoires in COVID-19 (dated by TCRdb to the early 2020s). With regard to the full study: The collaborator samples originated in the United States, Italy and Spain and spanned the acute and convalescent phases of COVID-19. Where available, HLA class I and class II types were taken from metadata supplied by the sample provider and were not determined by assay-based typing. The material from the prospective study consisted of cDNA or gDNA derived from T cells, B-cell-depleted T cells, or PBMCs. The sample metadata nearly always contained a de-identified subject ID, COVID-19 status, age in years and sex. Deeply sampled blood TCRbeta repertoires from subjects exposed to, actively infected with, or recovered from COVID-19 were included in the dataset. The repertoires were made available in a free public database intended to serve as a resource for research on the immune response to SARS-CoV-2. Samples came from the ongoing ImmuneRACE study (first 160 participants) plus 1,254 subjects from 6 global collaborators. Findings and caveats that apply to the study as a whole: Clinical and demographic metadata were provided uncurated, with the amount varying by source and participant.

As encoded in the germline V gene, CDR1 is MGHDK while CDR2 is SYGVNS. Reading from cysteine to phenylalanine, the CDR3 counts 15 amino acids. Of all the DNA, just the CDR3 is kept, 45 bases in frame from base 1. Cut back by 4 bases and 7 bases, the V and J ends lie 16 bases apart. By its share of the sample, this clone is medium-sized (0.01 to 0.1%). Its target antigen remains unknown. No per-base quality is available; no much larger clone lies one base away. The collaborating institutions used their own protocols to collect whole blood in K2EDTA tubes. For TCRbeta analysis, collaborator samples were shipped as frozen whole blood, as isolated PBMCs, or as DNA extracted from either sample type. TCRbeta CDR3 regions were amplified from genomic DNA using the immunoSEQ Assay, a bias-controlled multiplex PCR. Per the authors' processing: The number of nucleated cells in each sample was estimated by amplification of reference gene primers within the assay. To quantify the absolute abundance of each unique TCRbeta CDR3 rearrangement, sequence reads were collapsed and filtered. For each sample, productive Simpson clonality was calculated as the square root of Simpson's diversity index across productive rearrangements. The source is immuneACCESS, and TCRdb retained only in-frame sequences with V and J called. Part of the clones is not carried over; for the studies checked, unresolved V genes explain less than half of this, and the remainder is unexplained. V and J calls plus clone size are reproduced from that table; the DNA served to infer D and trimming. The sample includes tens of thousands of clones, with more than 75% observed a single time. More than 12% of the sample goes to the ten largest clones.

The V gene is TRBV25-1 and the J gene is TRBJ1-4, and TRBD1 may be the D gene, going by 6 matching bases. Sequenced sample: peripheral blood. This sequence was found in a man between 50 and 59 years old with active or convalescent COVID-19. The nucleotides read TGTGCCAGCAGTGCCCAGACAGGCTTCTTTGAAAAACTGTTTTTT. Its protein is CASSAQTGFFEKLFF.